This T cell receptor (beta chain) was retrieved from a study of shared clonotypes between healthy human individuals. Germline lookup yields CDR1 SNHLY and CDR2 FYNNEI. This CDR3 is built from 14 residues. J gave up 4 bases and V 3 bases, and 2 bases lay outside the gene matches. Generated by immunoSEQ multiplex PCR, the TCRdb table keeps only in-frame clones and is missing some. Altogether over 2 million clones are present, 92% being singletons, with the ten largest covering 0.37%. This TCR derives from a man younger than 30 in good health. Some clones in this sample may be carry-over from other donors' samples. Sequenced sample: naive CD4+ T cells from PBMCs. Subset: CD45RA+ positively selected. V is TRBV2 and J is TRBJ2-2; 7 bases line up with TRBD1. The CDR3 region is CASSETGFTGELFF. CDR3 sequence (DNA): TGTGCCAGCAGTGAGACAGGGTTCACCGGGGAGCTGTTTTTT. The variable domain in full, completed from reference TRBV2 and TRBJ2-2, reads EPEVTQTPSHQVTQMGQEVILRCVPISNHLYFYWYRQILGQKVEFLVSFYNNEISEKSEIFDDQFSVERPDGSNFTLKIRSTKLEDSAMYFCASSETGFTGELFFGEGSRLTVL.